This T cell receptor beta chain was recorded in a study of blood T cell repertoires in COVID-19. Overall study: PBMCs, B-cell-depleted T cells, or T cells were the source of the cDNA or gDNA that made up the material.

Germline V gene lookup returns CDR1 KGHDR and CDR2 SFDVKD. The CDR3 is 15 residues long. V was clipped by 4 bases and J by 4 bases; unmatched bases: 5. Patients of the Seattle cohort, enrolled during active infection, were followed longitudinally. Concerning this clone: At the DNA level, this CDR3 is encoded by other sequences in the same sample as well.

In the original analysis: The authors estimated nucleated cell counts from reference gene primer amplification. Data came from immunoSEQ multiplex PCR; TCRdb stores just in-frame clones and leaves some out. Clone size and V and J calls were adopted from that table, with D and trimming inferred from the DNA. The table has 250,000 to 350,000 clones, 88% seen once. The sequenced sample was peripheral blood. The sequence came from a woman aged 25 to 39 with COVID-19, enrolled during active disease. The chain links TRBV24-1 to TRBJ1-5, with TRBD1 identical over 8 bases. CDR3 amino acids: CATSDPTGGNQPQHF. The CDR3 DNA is TGTGCCACCAGTGACCCAACAGGGGGGAATCAGCCCCAGCATTTT.